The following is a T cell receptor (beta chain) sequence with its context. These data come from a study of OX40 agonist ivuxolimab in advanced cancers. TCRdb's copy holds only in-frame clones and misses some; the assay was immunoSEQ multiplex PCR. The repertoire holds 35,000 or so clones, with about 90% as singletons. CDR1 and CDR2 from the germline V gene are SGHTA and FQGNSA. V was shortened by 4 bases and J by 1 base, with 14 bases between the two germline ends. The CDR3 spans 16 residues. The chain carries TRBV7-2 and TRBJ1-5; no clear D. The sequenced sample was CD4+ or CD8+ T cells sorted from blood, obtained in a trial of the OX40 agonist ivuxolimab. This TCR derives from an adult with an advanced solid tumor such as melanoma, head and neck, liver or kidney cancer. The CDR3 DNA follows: TGTGCCAGCAGCTACGAGGACCCATGGAGCAATCAGCCCCAGCATTTT. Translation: CASSYEDPWSNQPQHF.